One sample yielded the 25 T cell receptor beta chains listed below, sequenced in a study of blood T cell repertoires in COVID-19. The table came from immunoSEQ multiplex PCR; TCRdb's copy has only in-frame clones and leaves some out. The sample includes 300,000 or so clones, roughly 90% of them seen just once. Input material: PBMCs or T cells enriched from blood (not recorded which). The receptors come from a man aged 55 to 70 who had recovered from COVID-19.

The chain couples TRBV30 to TRBJ1-2; 7 bases map to TRBD1. The germline V gene encodes CDR1 GTSNPN and CDR2 SVGIG (reference sequence). There are 11 residues in the CDR3. The V gene end was trimmed by 7 bases and the J gene end by 8 bases; junction bases not matched to a gene: 7. CDR3 nucleotides: TGTGCCTCTTACAGGGGCGGGGGCTACACCTTC. This translates into CASYRGGGYTF.

This clone was observed a single time. The V and J genes are TRBV5-1 and TRBJ1-6; tentative D call: TRBD1 (5 bases). Trimming cost V 0 bases and J 7 bases, with 11 bases left between them. CDR3 length equals 15 residues. Germline CDR1 is SGHRS and CDR2 is YFSETQ. Written as DNA, the CDR3 is TGCGCCAGCAGCTTGGAAGGCAGGGCGAATTCACCCCTCCACTTT. This translates into CASSLEGRANSPLHF.

V is TRBV5-6 and J is TRBJ2-4, with 10 bases fitting TRBD1. The CDR3 has 15 residues. The V and J ends lost 4 bases and 8 bases, in that order; junction bases with no gene match: 9. CDR1 and CDR2 from the germline V gene are SGHDT and YYEEEE. CDR3: CASSLSDRGKYIQYF. The CDR3 DNA reads as TGTGCCAGCAGCCTATCGGACAGGGGGAAGTACATTCAGTACTTC.

CDR3 sequence: CASSRDSTREQFF. As DNA, the CDR3 is TGTGCCAGCAGTCGGGACAGTACCCGTGAGCAGTTCTTC. This chain joins TRBV2 and TRBJ2-1; 7 nucleotides agree with TRBD1. Germline V gives CDR1 SNHLY, CDR2 FYNNEI. V lost 5 bases, J lost 9 bases, and 7 bases stayed unmatched. The CDR3 covers 13 residues.

This clone was counted a few times. V is TRBV18 and J is TRBJ2-7; D might be TRBD2 (6 bases). The CDR3 is made up of 13 amino acids. Germline V gene data show CDR1 as KGHSH and CDR2 as LQKENI. Trimming removed 5 bases at V and 2 bases at J, with 10 bases between. CDR3 nucleotides: TGTGCCAGCTCATCGGGGGACCCCTACGAGCAGTACTTC. Protein: CASSSGDPYEQYF. The variable domain in full, with the rest retrieved from reference TRBV18 and TRBJ2-7, is NAGVMQNPRHLVRRRGQEARLRCSPMKGHSHVYWYRQLPEEGLKFMVYLQKENIIDESGMPKERFSAEFPKEGPSILRIQQVVRGDSAAYFCASSSGDPYEQYFGPGTRLTVT.

Details on this clone: Other DNA sequences from this sample encode an identical CDR3 as well. This sequence joins TRBV29-1 and TRBJ2-3; 7 bases fit TRBD2. CDR1 is SQVTM and CDR2 is ANQGSEA in the germline V gene. J was trimmed by 0 bases and V by 6 bases; bases with no gene match: 3. The CDR3 length is 13 residues. CDR3 DNA sequence: TGCAGCGTCTGGACTAGTAGCACAGATACGCAGTATTTT. The encoded protein is CSVWTSSTDTQYF.

The rearrangement uses TRBV29-1 and TRBJ1-5; no clear D. The CDR3 has 14 residues. The germline V gene encodes CDR1 SQVTM and CDR2 ANQGSEA. The V end lost 4 bases, the J end lost 3 bases, and 13 bases lay between the germline ends. The CDR3 sequence is CSVAYGDFNQPQHF. The CDR3 DNA follows: TGCAGCGTTGCCTACGGGGATTTCAATCAGCCCCAGCATTTT.

As regards this clone: Other nucleotide sequences in the sample specify the same CDR3. V gene TRBV7-9 combines with J gene TRBJ2-7; 8 nucleotides align to TRBD1. The CDR3 length is 12 residues. Germline values: CDR1 SEHNR, CDR2 FQNEAQ (reference sequence). V was pared by 5 bases and J by 5 bases, with 2 bases of the junction left unmatched. The CDR3 DNA sequence: TGTGCCAGCAGCCCAGGGGGCGACGAGCAGTACTTC. Amino acid sequence: CASSPGGDEQYF.

The rearrangement joins TRBV4-2 to TRBJ1-4; a weak D match, TRBD1 (5 bases). V shed 2 bases and J shed 5 bases, with 12 bases lying between them. The CDR3 totals 15 residues. From germline, CDR1 is LGHNA and CDR2 YNFKEQ. CDR3 loop: CASSQHRSLNEKLFF. The CDR3 nucleotides are TGTGCCAGCAGCCAACACAGGAGCCTGAATGAAAAACTGTTTTTT.

V usage is TRBV6-5 and J usage is TRBJ2-3; 10 nucleotides agree with TRBD1. This CDR3 has 15 amino acids. Germline loops: CDR1 MNHEY, CDR2 SVGAGI. The ends lost 2 bases at V and 5 bases at J; junction bases unmatched: 4. CDR3: CASSYRTGGGDTQYF. In DNA form, the CDR3 reads TGTGCCAGCAGTTACCGGACAGGGGGAGGAGATACGCAGTATTTT.

CDR3 amino acids: CASKRSNYGYTF. For the CDR3, the DNA is TGCGCCAGCAAGCGCAGCAACTATGGCTACACCTTC. The chain is built from TRBV5-1 and TRBJ1-2; D is unclear. Per the germline V gene, CDR1 is SGHRS and CDR2 is YFSETQ. With 6 bases removed from V and 2 bases from J, the gap between germline ends came to 8 bases. The length of the CDR3 is 12 residues. The whole variable domain, filled in from reference TRBV5-1 and TRBJ1-2, reads KAGVTQTPRYLIKTRGQQVTLSCSPISGHRSVSWYQQTPGQGLQFLFEYFSETQRNKGNFPGRFSGRQFSNSRSEMNVSTLELGDSALYLCASKRSNYGYTFGSGTRLTVV.

The V gene is TRBV5-6, the J gene TRBJ1-1, with 8 bases fitting TRBD1. Unmatched junction bases numbered 10, after V lost 4 bases and J lost 5 bases. Germline lookup yields CDR1 SGHDT and CDR2 YYEEEE. The CDR3 sequence is 15 residues long. DNA for the CDR3: TGTGCCAGCAGCGTCGACAGGGGTAGAGATACTGAAGCTTTCTTT. This encodes CASSVDRGRDTEAFF.

This clone was counted a few times. The rearrangement joins TRBV30 to TRBJ1-2; 8 nucleotides agree with TRBD1. The CDR3 is 17 amino acids. The ends lost 5 bases at V and 7 bases at J; junction bases unmatched: 21. Germline-derived CDR1 and CDR2 are GTSNPN and SVGIG (reference sequence). The CDR3 here is CAWDPLGFGQGGVGYTF. The CDR3 region has the DNA TGTGCCTGGGACCCCCTGGGGTTTGGACAGGGAGGAGTTGGCTACACCTTC.

This rearrangement joins TRBV19 to TRBJ2-1, with D tentatively TRBD2 (5 bases). Germline CDR1 LNHDA, CDR2 SQIVND (reference sequence). V was shortened by 3 bases and J by 2 bases, with 8 bases between the two germline ends. This CDR3 is 14 amino acids long. The CDR3 bases are TGTGCCAGTAGTATTGGAGGAACCTACAATGAGCAGTTCTTC. Translation gives CASSIGGTYNEQFF.

This rearrangement joins TRBV11-1 to TRBJ2-5, with TRBD2 as a possible D gene (6 bases). This CDR3 region has 13 residues. The V gene's germline CDR1 is SGHAT and CDR2 FQDESV (reference sequence). V shed 5 bases and J shed 1 base, with 8 bases lying between them. The CDR3 nucleotides are TGTGCCAGCAGCAGGGACTTCCAAGAGACCCAGTACTTC. Residues: CASSRDFQETQYF.

This chain uses TRBV5-6 with TRBJ2-7; 7 bases align to TRBD2. V trimming: 2 bases; J trimming: 2 bases; junction bases outside the gene matches: 4. This CDR3 comprises 14 residues. CDR1 and CDR2 (germline): SGHDT, YYEEEE. The CDR3 loop is CASSFLRGTYEQYF. The CDR3 nucleotides are TGTGCCAGCAGCTTTTTGCGGGGGACCTACGAGCAGTACTTC.

V usage is TRBV6-5 and J usage is TRBJ2-2; D not resolved. Germline V gene sequence: CDR1 MNHEY, CDR2 SVGAGI. The CDR3 contains 12 residues. Deletions cut 5 bases from V and 8 bases from J, with 9 bases between. CDR3 sequence: CASSRGGGELFF. The CDR3 DNA reads TGTGCCAGCAGTCGCGGTGGGGGGGAGCTGTTTTTT.

This clone appeared once. V usage is TRBV21-1 and J usage is TRBJ1-6. TRBV21-1 is a listed pseudogene. The CDR3 consists of 16 residues. CDR3 coding DNA: TGTGCCAGCAGCGAGATTAGGAGCTCCTATAATTCACCCCTCCACTTT. Translating it yields CASSEIRSSYNSPLHF.

This clone was seen a few times. The chain employs TRBV9 and TRBJ1-1; TRBD1 is a possible D gene (6 bases). The CDR3 runs 17 residues. With 4 bases removed from V and 4 bases from J, the gap between germline ends came to 23 bases. Germline CDR1 reads SGDLS; CDR2 reads YYNGEE. The CDR3 is CASSPLPQGTGSTEAFF. Written as DNA, the CDR3 is TGTGCCAGCAGCCCCCTTCCCCAGGGGACGGGGAGCACTGAAGCTTTCTTT.

The chain is built from TRBV11-3 and TRBJ2-2; 12 bases line up with TRBD2. J lost 5 bases, V lost 8 bases, and 3 bases had no gene match. The CDR3 is 14 amino acids. CDR1 SGHNT and CDR2 YENEEA come from the germline V gene. CDR3 nucleotide sequence: TGTGCCAGCTCTGGGACTAGCGGGACCGGGGAGCTGTTTTTT. It specifies CASSGTSGTGELFF.

The chain joins TRBV5-1 to TRBJ2-5; weak D call: TRBD1 (5 bases). Germline CDR1 and CDR2: SGHRS and YFSETQ. The CDR3 has 14 amino acids. Trimming removed 4 bases at V and 4 bases at J, with 14 bases between. CDR3 nucleotides: TGCGCCAGCAGCCGGACATCGACCAGAGAGACCCAGTACTTC. Protein product: CASSRTSTRETQYF.

The chain combines TRBV10-3 with TRBJ2-1, with 10 bases identical to TRBD2. CDR3 length equals 15 residues. Germline CDR1 is ENHRY and CDR2 is SYGVKD. The trim removed 6 bases at V and 6 bases at J, leaving 8 bases unmatched. CDR3 DNA sequence: TGTGCCATCAGCGGTACTAGCGGGGCCTTCAATGAGCAGTTCTTC. Protein product: CAISGTSGAFNEQFF.

The chain couples TRBV5-1 to TRBJ1-6; TRBD1 might be the D (6 bases). V dropped 4 bases and J dropped 0 bases, with 11 bases sitting between them. CDR3 size: 16 residues. The germline V gene has CDR1 SGHRS and CDR2 YFSETQ. The CDR3 nucleotides are TGCGCCAGCAGCGATGGACAGATCTCCTATAATTCACCCCTCCACTTT. Translating gives CASSDGQISYNSPLHF.

The gene calls are TRBV10-1 and TRBJ2-2; a weak D match, TRBD1 (5 bases). The germline V gene encodes CDR1 WNHNN and CDR2 SYGVQD (reference sequence). This CDR3 has 16 amino acids. V was trimmed by 2 bases and J by 5 bases, leaving 15 bases between them. Here the CDR3 DNA reads TGCGCCAGCAGTGAGAAAGGCAGGGAACGTACCGGGGAGCTGTTTTTT. Encoded protein: CASSEKGRERTGELFF.

This chain uses TRBV4-1 with TRBJ1-5, with D uncertain. Germline CDR1 is MGHRA and CDR2 is YSYEKL. Trimming stripped 3 bases from V and 1 base from J, with 7 bases between. The CDR3 runs to 14 residues. The CDR3 DNA follows: TGCGCCAGCAGCCAGGAGGACAGCAATCAGCCCCAGCATTTT. Amino acids: CASSQEDSNQPQHF.